What follows are 17 T cell receptor beta chains derived from one specimen sequenced in a study of post-analysis software for immune sequencing data. Notes on the study in general: Relative to controls, patients had five TRBV segments at higher frequency, with TRBV5-6, TRBV5-1 and TRBV20-1 among these.

Each TCR beta cDNA library carried unique molecular identifiers. TCRdb fed the PCR reads into MiXCR, producing one record per CDR3 protein. The sample gives hundreds of thousands of distinct CDR3 sequences, approximately 60% of which show up once; approximately 10% is in the top ten. Antigens of these TCRs are unknown. The sequenced sample consisted of blood. Receptors originate from a girl aged 2 to 9 with multiple sclerosis.

The chain uses TRBV5-1 and TRBJ2-1; TRBD2 aligns across 11 bases. The CDR3 covers 15 residues. V shed 4 bases and J 6 bases; nucleotides not matched to a gene: 6. Germline V gene data show CDR1 as SGHRS and CDR2 as YFSETQ. The CDR3: CASSSGTSGLNEQFF. CDR3 in DNA: TGCGCCAGCAGCAGCGGGACTAGCGGACTCAATGAGCAGTTCTTC. The full variable domain, its missing parts supplied by reference TRBV5-1 and TRBJ2-1, is KAGVTQTPRYLIKTRGQQVTLSCSPISGHRSVSWYQQTPGQGLQFLFEYFSETQRNKGNFPGRFSGRQFSNSRSEMNVSTLELGDSALYLCASSSGTSGLNEQFFGPGTRLTVL.

The chain links TRBV20-1 to TRBJ1-2, with 9 bases matching TRBD1. Losses at the gene ends were 4 bases for V and 6 bases for J; bases not matched to a gene: 3. This CDR3 has 12 amino acids. Germline values: CDR1 DFQATT, CDR2 SNEGSKA (reference sequence). The CDR3 here is CSATTGGDGYTF. DNA for the CDR3: TGCAGTGCTACAACAGGGGGCGATGGCTACACCTTC.

This clonotype was seen a handful of times. The chain employs TRBV6-6 and TRBJ1-2; 7 nucleotides align to TRBD1. The V gene's germline CDR1 is MNHNY and CDR2 SVGAGI (reference sequence). This CDR3 region has 16 residues. Trimming cost V 5 bases and J 4 bases; bases outside gene matches: 13. Written as DNA, the CDR3 is TGTGCCAGCAGTATGGCTAACCAGGGACAGAGCTATGGCTACACCTTC. Amino acid sequence: CASSMANQGQSYGYTF.

The chain is built from TRBV7-8 and TRBJ2-4; 10 bases map to TRBD2. The tail of the sequence fits TRBJ2-7 better, so the J call may be wrong. The V gene's germline CDR1 is SGHVS and CDR2 FQNEAQ. This CDR3 has 15 residues. The CDR3 sequence is CASNRGLAGEYEQYV. In nucleotides, the CDR3 is TGTGCCAGCAACAGAGGTCTAGCGGGAGAATACGAGCAGTACGTC.

The chain couples TRBV12-3 or TRBV12-4 to TRBJ1-1; possible D gene TRBD1, 5 bases. The CDR3 sequence is 15 residues long. V was cut by 6 bases and J by 4 bases, with 18 bases left in between. The CDR3 loop reads CASRPNQGAGTEAFF. The CDR3 region has the DNA TGTGCCAGCAGACCGAATCAGGGAGCGGGCACTGAAGCTTTCTTT.

The rearrangement joins TRBV11-2 to TRBJ1-2, with 8 bases matching TRBD1. V was clipped by 5 bases and J by 3 bases; unmatched bases: 8. The CDR3 sequence is 15 residues long. The V gene's germline CDR1 is SGHAT and CDR2 FQNNGV. The CDR3: CASSLGPTGDYGYTF. In nucleotides, the CDR3 is TGTGCCAGCAGCCTAGGGCCGACAGGGGACTATGGCTACACCTTC.

This clonotype was seen only a few times. The V and J genes are TRBV12-3 or TRBV12-4 and TRBJ2-1; 8 bases align to TRBD2. The trim removed 5 bases at V and 13 bases at J, leaving 7 bases unmatched. The CDR3 contains 12 residues. The CDR3 protein is CASSIRGTSQFF. For the CDR3, the DNA is TGTGCCAGCAGTATCCGAGGGACTAGTCAGTTCTTC.

The V gene is TRBV7-2, the J gene TRBJ2-5; D tentatively reads TRBD1 or TRBD2 (8 bases each). CDR1 is SGHTA and CDR2 is FQGNSA in the germline V gene. Between the trimmed V and J ends, which lost 5 bases and 2 bases, there was a span of 21 bases. The CDR3 runs 17 residues. The CDR3 bases are TGTGCCAGCAGCCCGGGGGGGACAGGTACCATTCAAGAGACCCAGTACTTC. Translated: CASSPGGTGTIQETQYF.

This clonotype was detected a few times. V and J are TRBV4-3 and TRBJ1-2; perhaps TRBD1 as D (6 bases). V was trimmed by 5 bases and J by 6 bases, leaving 25 bases between them. There are 17 residues in the CDR3. In germline, CDR1 is LGHNA, CDR2 YSLEER. The CDR3 here is CASSKGGGFSGLDGYTF. As DNA, the CDR3 is TGCGCCAGCAGCAAGGGGGGAGGGTTCTCAGGTCTTGATGGCTACACCTTC.

The V call is TRBV6-5, the J call TRBJ1-1; D unresolved. Trimming cost V 0 bases and J 8 bases, with 16 bases left between them. The CDR3 extends over 15 amino acids. Per germline, CDR1 MNHEY and CDR2 SVGAGI. CDR3 DNA sequence: TGTGCCAGCAGTTACTCTCATAGGACTGGAGACGAAGCTTTCTTT. Protein product: CASSYSHRTGDEAFF.

The chain is built from TRBV27 and TRBJ2-1; 14 bases map to TRBD2. The germline CDR1 and CDR2 sequences are MNHEY and SMNVEV (reference sequence). The CDR3 contains 15 residues. V gave up 6 bases and J gave up 4 bases; unmatched junction bases: 2. This chain's CDR3 is CASRWTSGRYNEQFF. CDR3 DNA sequence: TGTGCCAGCAGGTGGACTAGCGGGAGGTACAATGAGCAGTTCTTC.

The J gene is TRBJ2-7, the V gene TRBV6-5; D is perhaps TRBD1 (5 bases). Trimming took off 3 bases at V and 2 bases at J, with 11 bases between the two ends. CDR1 and CDR2 (germline): MNHEY, SVGAGI. The CDR3 consists of 14 residues. The CDR3 protein is CASSYTGLTYEQYF. Written as DNA, the CDR3 is TGTGCCAGCAGTTATACAGGCCTTACCTACGAGCAGTACTTC.

This clonotype was found a few times. The rearrangement joins TRBV6-5 to TRBJ1-5; D gene unclear. Germline values: CDR1 MNHEY, CDR2 SVGAGI. The germline V and J ends were trimmed by 6 bases and 3 bases, with 15 bases remaining between them. There are 15 residues in the CDR3. The DNA for the CDR3 is TGTGCCAGCAGAACGGGCAGCAGTGACAATCAGCCCCAGCATTTT. Amino acids: CASRTGSSDNQPQHF.

CDR3 sequence reads: CASSYGESTDTQYF. The CDR3 DNA follows: TGTGCCAGCAGTTACGGGGAGAGCACAGATACGCAGTATTTT. The rearrangement joins TRBV6-2 or TRBV6-3 to TRBJ2-3; possible D gene TRBD2, 5 bases. Trimming removed 2 bases at V and 0 bases at J, with 6 bases between. The germline V gene has CDR1 MNHEY and CDR2 SVGEGT. This CDR3 region has 14 residues.

The rearrangement links TRBV12-3 or TRBV12-4 to TRBJ2-1, with TRBD1 as a possible D gene (6 bases). The germline V and J ends were trimmed by 5 bases and 6 bases, with 14 bases remaining between them. The CDR3 covers 14 residues. This chain's CDR3 is CASSTAGTSNEQFF. The CDR3 DNA is TGTGCCAGCAGTACCGCCGGGACAAGCAATGAGCAGTTCTTC.

This clonotype has only a few counts. V is TRBV5-8 and J is TRBJ2-1; D gene uncertain. V lost 2 bases and J lost 1, with 13 bases in between. This CDR3 contains 16 residues. The germline CDR1 and CDR2 sequences are SGHTS and YDEGEE. In nucleotides, the CDR3 is TGTGCCAGCAGCTTTCTTGCCGACGGATCCTACAATGAGCAGTTCTTC. It codes for CASSFLADGSYNEQFF.

The rearrangement joins TRBV20-1 to TRBJ2-7; TRBD2 matches 8 bases. Trimming cost V 4 bases and J 0 bases; bases outside gene matches: 14. Germline V gives CDR1 DFQATT, CDR2 SNEGSKA (reference sequence). This CDR3 is built from 17 residues. The DNA of the CDR3 is TGCAGTGCTAACTTGGGCTCTCTAGCGGGTAGCTCCTACGAGCAGTACTTC. Protein sequence: CSANLGSLAGSSYEQYF.